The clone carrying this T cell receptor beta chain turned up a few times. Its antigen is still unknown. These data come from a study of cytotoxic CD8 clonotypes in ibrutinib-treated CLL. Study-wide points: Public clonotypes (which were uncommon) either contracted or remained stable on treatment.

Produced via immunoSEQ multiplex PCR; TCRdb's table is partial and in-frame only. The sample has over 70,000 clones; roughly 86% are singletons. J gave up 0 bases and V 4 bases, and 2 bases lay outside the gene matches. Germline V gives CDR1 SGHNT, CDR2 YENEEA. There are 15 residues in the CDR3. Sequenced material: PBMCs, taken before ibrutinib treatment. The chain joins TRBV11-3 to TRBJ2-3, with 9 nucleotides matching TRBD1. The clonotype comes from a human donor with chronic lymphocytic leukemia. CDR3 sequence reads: CASSSGQGSTDTQYF. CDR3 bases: TGTGCCAGCAGCTCGGGACAGGGAAGCACAGATACGCAGTATTTT.